This T cell receptor (beta chain) was sequenced in a study of T cell changes during pregnancy in multiple sclerosis. Sequencing was performed with immunoSEQ multiplex PCR; in TCRdb, only in-frame clones are kept and a portion is missing. The repertoire holds 50,000 to 70,000 clones, with roughly 93% as singletons. V was pared by 6 bases and J by 5 bases, with 13 bases between. The CDR3 extends over 13 amino acids. In germline, CDR1 is SNHLY, CDR2 FYNNEI. The genes are TRBV2 and TRBJ1-2; no clear D gene. The specimen comprised peripheral blood, sampled after pregnancy. The receptor was isolated from a female donor with multiple sclerosis, enrolled in a pregnancy study. The CDR3 protein is CASSQTPGYGYTF. The CDR3 DNA is TGTGCCAGCAGCCAGACTCCGGGGTATGGCTACACCTTC.